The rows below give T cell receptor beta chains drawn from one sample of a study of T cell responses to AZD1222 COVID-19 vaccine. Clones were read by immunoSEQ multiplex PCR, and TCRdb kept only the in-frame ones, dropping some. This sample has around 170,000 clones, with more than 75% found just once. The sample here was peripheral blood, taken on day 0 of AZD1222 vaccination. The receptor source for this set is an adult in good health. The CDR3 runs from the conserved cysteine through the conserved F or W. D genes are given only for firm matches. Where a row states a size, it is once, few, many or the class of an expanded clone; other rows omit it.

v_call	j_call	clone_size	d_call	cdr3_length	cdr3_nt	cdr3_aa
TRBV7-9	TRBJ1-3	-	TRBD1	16	TGTGCCAGCAGCTCGACAGGGACGTACTCTGGAAACACCATATATTTT	CASSSTGTYSGNTIYF
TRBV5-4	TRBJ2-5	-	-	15	TGTGCCAGCAGCTTGGAGTCGACAGATCAAGAGACCCAGTACTTC	CASSLESTDQETQYF
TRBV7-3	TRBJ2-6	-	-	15	TGTGCCAGCAGCCCTGCTAAAGGTGGGGCCAACGTCCTGACTTTC	CASSPAKGGANVLTF
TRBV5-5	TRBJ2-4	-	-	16	TGTGCCAGCAGCACCCCGGAGAGGATTGCTACTGGCATTCAGTACTTC	CASSTPERIATGIQYF
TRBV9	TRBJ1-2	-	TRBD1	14	TGTGCCAGCAGCAAGGGACAGGGAAACTATGGCTACACCTTC	CASSKGQGNYGYTF
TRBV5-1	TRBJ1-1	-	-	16	TGCGCCAGCAGCTTGGAAGGGGCAGGTCGGAACACTGAAGCTTTCTTT	CASSLEGAGRNTEAFF
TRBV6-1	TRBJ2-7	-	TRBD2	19	TGTGCCAGCAGTGACACCCCGGGACTAGCGGGAGGGCTCTCCTACGAGCAGTACTTC	CASSDTPGLAGGLSYEQYF
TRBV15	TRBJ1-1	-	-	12	TGTGCCACCAGCCAACTAAATGGAGAAGCTTTCTTT	CATSQLNGEAFF
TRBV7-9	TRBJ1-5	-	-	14	TGTGCCAGCAGCTTAGGGACAGCCAATCAGCCCCAGCATTTT	CASSLGTANQPQHF
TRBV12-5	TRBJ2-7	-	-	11	TGTGCTAGTGGTCCGGGCCACGAGCAGTACTTC	CASGPGHEQYF
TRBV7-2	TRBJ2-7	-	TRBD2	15	TGTGCCAGCAGCCATTCCGGGACTAGCGGGGGGGAGCAGTACTTC	CASSHSGTSGGEQYF
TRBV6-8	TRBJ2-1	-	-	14	TGTGCCACCCGGATGGCTGGCGCCTACAATGAGCAGTTCTTC	CATRMAGAYNEQFF
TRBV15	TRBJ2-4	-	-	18	TGTGCCACCAGCAGAGAGACTGGGTCATATTTAGCCAAAAACATTCAGTACTTC	CATSRETGSYLAKNIQYF
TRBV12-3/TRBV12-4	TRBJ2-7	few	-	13	TGTGCCAGCAGTTCCCAAGCCTCCTCAGCGCAGTACTTC	CASSSQASSAQYF